This T cell receptor beta chain was observed in a study of blood T cell repertoires in COVID-19. With 5 bases clipped from V and 0 bases from J, the junction kept 5 bases outside the gene matches. This CDR3 contains 18 residues. CDR1 is SGHTA, CDR2 FQGTGA, per germline. Assay used: immunoSEQ multiplex PCR; TCRdb lists only in-frame clones, some missing. The repertoire holds 130,000 or so clones, with approximately 80% as singletons. Sequenced: peripheral blood. The receptor comes from an older woman with acute or convalescent COVID-19. The chain has TRBV7-3 and TRBJ2-1, with 15 bases lining up with TRBD2. CDR3 amino acids: CASSPGTSGGRSYNEQFF. The CDR3 DNA reads as TGTGCCAGCAGCCCCGGGACTAGCGGGGGGCGCTCCTACAATGAGCAGTTCTTC. Supplemented by reference TRBV7-3 and TRBJ2-1, the full variable domain reads GAGVSQTPSNKVTEKGKYVELRCDPISGHTALYWYRQSLGQGPEFLIYFQGTGAADDSGLPNDRFFAVRPEGSVSTLKIQRTERGDSAVYLCASSPGTSGGRSYNEQFFGPGTRLTVL.